This TCR beta chain was sequenced for a study of CD8 T cells in Susac syndrome. RNA, at about 0.45 to 1 ug, was reverse transcribed with random hexamers. An immunoSEQ multiplex PCR amplified TCR beta CDR3 over 54 Vbeta and 13 Jbeta. TCRdb recomputed calls from the immunoSEQ multiplex PCR reads with MiXCR, one row per CDR3 protein. The table includes some 260,000 distinct CDR3 sequences, 93% detected once. TCR beta sequencing covered blood CD8+ and CD4+ T cells. The study used treatment-naive patients who had stable or active relapsing-remitting disease as multiple sclerosis controls. Through negative isolation, CD4+ and CD8+ T cells were obtained, while TEMRA cells were enriched using FACS. Germline assignment: CDR1 SGDLS and CDR2 YYNGEE. CDR3 length equals 14 residues. The V gene lost 7 bases and the J gene lost 2 bases, with 12 bases spanning the gap.

Sequenced: CD4+ T cells from PBMCs. V usage is TRBV9 and J usage is TRBJ2-2, with a possible D match to TRBD2 (5 bases). The TCR comes from a human donor with multiple sclerosis. The DNA for the CDR3 is TGTGCCAGCTCGGGGAGACCAAACACCGGGGAGCTGTTTTTT. As protein: CASSGRPNTGELFF.